The sequence of this T cell receptor beta chain was determined in a study of CD8 T cells in Susac syndrome. Study-level information: Sequencing included Susac syndrome patients, about six of them with active disease and 8 or 9 in remission. Susac syndrome patients were untreated, on corticosteroids with some adding intravenous immunoglobulin, or on intravenous immunoglobulin only.

TCR beta sequencing covered blood CD8+ and CD4+ T cells. The CDR3 runs 12 residues. From germline, CDR1 is SQVTM and CDR2 ANQGSEA. V was pared by 4 bases and J by 2 bases, with 6 bases between. With random hexamers, about 0.45 to 1 ug RNA was reverse transcribed. Amplification of TCR beta CDR3 spanned 54 Vbeta and 13 Jbeta via immunoSEQ multiplex PCR. TCRdb fed the immunoSEQ multiplex PCR reads into MiXCR, producing one record per CDR3 protein. Among roughly 200,000 distinct CDR3 sequences, roughly 90% were seen once, and the ten largest hold 0.085% to 0.1%. This clonotype originated in a human donor with Susac syndrome. This rearrangement joins TRBV29-1 to TRBJ1-3; no firm D call. Sequences were obtained from CD4+ T cells from PBMCs. CDR3: CSVGTPGNTIYF. CDR3 coding DNA: TGCAGCGTTGGGACTCCTGGAAACACCATATATTTT.